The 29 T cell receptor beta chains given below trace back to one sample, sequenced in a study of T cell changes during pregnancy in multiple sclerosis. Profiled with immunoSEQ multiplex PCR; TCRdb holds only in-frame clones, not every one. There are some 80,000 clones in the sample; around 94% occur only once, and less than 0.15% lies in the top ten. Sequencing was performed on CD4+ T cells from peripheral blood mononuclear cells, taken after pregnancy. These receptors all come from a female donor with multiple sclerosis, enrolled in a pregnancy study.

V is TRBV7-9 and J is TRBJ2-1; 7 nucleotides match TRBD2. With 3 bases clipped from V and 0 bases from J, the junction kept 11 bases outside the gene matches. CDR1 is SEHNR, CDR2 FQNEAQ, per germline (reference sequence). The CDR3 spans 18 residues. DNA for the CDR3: TGTGCCAGCAGCTTTCGAAGGCCTAGCGGTTTCTCCTACAATGAGCAGTTCTTC. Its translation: CASSFRRPSGFSYNEQFF. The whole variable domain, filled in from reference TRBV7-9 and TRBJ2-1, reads DTGVSQNPRHKITKRGQNVTFRCDPISEHNRLYWYRQTLGQGPEFLTYFQNEAQLEKSRLLSDRFSAERPKGSFSTLEIQRTEQGDSAMYLCASSFRRPSGFSYNEQFFGPGTRLTVL.

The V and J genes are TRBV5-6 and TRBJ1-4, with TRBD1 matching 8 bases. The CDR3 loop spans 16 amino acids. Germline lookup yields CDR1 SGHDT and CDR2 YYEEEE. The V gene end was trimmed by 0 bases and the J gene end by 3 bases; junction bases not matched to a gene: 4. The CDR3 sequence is CASSLGQGAANEKLFF. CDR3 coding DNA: TGTGCCAGCAGCTTGGGGCAGGGGGCTGCTAATGAAAAACTGTTTTTT. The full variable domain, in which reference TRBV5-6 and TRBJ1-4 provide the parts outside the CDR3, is DAGVTQSPTHLIKTRGQQVTLRCSPKSGHDTVSWYQQALGQGPQFIFQYYEEEERQRGNFPDRFSGHQFPNYSSELNVNALLLGDSALYLCASSLGQGAANEKLFFGSGTQLSVL.

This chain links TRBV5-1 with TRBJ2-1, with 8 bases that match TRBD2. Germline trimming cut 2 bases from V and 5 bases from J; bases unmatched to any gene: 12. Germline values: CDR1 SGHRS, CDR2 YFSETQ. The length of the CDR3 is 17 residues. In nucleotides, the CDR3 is TGCGCCAGCAGCTTCCCGATTATTAGCGGGAACAACAATGAGCAGTTCTTC. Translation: CASSFPIISGNNNEQFF.

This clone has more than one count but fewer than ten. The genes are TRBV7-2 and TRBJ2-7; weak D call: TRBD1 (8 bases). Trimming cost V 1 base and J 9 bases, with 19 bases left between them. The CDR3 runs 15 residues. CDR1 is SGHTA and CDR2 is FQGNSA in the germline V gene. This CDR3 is CASSLVSGGQVGQYF. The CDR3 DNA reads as TGTGCCAGCAGCTTAGTGTCGGGGGGACAGGTCGGGCAGTACTTC.

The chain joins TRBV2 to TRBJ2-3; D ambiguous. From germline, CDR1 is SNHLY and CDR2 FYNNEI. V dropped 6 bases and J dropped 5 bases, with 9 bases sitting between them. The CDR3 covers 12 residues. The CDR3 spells CASRLKRDTQYF. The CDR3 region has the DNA TGTGCCAGCAGATTGAAGCGAGATACGCAGTATTTT.

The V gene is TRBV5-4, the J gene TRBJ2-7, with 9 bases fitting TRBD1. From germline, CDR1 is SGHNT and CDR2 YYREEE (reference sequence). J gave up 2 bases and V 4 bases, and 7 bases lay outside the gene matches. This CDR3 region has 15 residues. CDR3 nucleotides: TGTGCCAGCAGCCTGGCCGGGACAGGGACCTACGAGCAGTACTTC. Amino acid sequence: CASSLAGTGTYEQYF.

CDR3 sequence: CASRGTASYEQYF. CDR3 in DNA: TGTGCCAGTAGGGGGACAGCCTCCTACGAGCAGTACTTC. This rearrangement joins TRBV19 to TRBJ2-7, with 7 positions matching TRBD1. CDR1 is LNHDA, CDR2 SQIVND, per germline (reference sequence). The CDR3 covers 13 residues. Germline trimming cut 6 bases from V and 0 bases from J; bases unmatched to any gene: 2.

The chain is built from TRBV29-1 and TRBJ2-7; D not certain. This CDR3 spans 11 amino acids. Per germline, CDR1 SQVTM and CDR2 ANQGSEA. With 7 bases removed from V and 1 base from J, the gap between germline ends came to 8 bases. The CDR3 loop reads CSALSSYEQYF. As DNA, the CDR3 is TGCAGCGCACTATCATCCTACGAGCAGTACTTC.

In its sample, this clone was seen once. In DNA, the CDR3 is TGTGCCAGCAGAAGGACAGGCCAGCAAGAGACCCAGTACTTC. Encoded protein: CASRRTGQQETQYF. This chain links TRBV6-5 with TRBJ2-5; 7 bases agree with TRBD1. The germline gives CDR1 MNHEY, CDR2 SVGAGI. There are 14 residues in the CDR3. Trimming took 6 bases from V and 2 from J; bases not matched to a gene: 6.

CDR3 DNA: TGTGCCAGCAGCCCGGGACAGGGGGCCTACTCTGGAAACACCATATATTTT. Residues: CASSPGQGAYSGNTIYF. The chain combines TRBV7-8 with TRBJ1-3; 12 bases are shared with TRBD1. Germline-derived CDR1 and CDR2 are SGHVS and FQNEAQ. CDR3 length: 17 amino acids. The junction had 5 bases not matched to a gene; V was cut back by 5 bases and J by 0 bases.

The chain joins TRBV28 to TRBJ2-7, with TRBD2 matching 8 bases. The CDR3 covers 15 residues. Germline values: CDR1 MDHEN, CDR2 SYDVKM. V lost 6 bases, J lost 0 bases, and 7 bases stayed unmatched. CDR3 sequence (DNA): TGTGCCAGCAGCTCCGGGACTAGTGTCTCCTACGAGCAGTACTTC. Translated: CASSSGTSVSYEQYF.

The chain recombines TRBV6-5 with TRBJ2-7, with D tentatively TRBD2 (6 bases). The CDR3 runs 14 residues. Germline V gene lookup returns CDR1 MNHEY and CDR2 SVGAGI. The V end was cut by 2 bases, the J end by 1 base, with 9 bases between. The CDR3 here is CASSYNGRSYEQYF. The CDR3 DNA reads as TGTGCCAGCAGTTACAACGGGAGATCCTACGAGCAGTACTTC.

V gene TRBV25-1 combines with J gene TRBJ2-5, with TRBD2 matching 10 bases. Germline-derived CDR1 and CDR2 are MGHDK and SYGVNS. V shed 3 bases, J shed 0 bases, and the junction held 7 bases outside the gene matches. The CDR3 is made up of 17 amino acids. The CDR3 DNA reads TGTGCCAGCAGTGATGCTAGCGGGGGAAAGTACCAAGAGACCCAGTACTTC. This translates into CASSDASGGKYQETQYF. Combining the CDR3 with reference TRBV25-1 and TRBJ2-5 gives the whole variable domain EADIYQTPRYLVIGTGKKITLECSQTMGHDKMYWYQQDPGMELHLIHYSYGVNSTEKGDLSSESTVSRIRTEHFPLTLESARPSHTSQYLCASSDASGGKYQETQYFGPGTRLLVL.

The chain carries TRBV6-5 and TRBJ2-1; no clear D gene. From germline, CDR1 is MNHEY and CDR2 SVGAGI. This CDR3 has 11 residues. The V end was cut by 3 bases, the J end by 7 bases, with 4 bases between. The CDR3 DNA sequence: TGTGCCAGCAGTTATCTGAATGAGCAGTTCTTC. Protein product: CASSYLNEQFF.

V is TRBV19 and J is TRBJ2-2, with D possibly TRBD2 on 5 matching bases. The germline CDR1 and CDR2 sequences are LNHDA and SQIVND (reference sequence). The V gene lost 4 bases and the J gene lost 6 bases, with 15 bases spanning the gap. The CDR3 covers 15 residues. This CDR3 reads CASSRLGNRAGELFF. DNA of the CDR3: TGTGCCAGTAGTAGACTCGGGAACCGTGCCGGGGAGCTGTTTTTT.

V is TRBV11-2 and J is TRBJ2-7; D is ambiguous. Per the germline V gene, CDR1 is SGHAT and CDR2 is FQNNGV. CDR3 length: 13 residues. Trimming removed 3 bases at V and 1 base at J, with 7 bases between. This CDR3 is CASSLSDSYEQYF. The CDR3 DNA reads TGTGCCAGCAGCTTGTCAGATTCCTACGAGCAGTACTTC.

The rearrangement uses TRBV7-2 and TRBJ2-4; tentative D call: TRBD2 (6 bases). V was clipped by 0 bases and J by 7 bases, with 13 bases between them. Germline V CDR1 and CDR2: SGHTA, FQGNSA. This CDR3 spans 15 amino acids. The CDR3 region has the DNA TGTGCCAGCAGCTTAGCGGGGAGACTAGACAACATTCAGTACTTC. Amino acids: CASSLAGRLDNIQYF.

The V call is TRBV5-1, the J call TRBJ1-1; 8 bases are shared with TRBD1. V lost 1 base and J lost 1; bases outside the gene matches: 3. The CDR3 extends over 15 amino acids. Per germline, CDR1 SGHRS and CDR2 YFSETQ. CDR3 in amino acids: CASSLTGGRNTEAFF. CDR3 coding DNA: TGCGCCAGCAGCTTGACAGGGGGAAGGAACACTGAAGCTTTCTTT.

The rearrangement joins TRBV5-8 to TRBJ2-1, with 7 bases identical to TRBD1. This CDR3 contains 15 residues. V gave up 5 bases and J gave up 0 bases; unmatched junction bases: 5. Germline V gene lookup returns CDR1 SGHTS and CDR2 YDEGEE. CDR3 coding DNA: TGTGCCAGCAGTACCAGACAGGGCTCCTACAATGAGCAGTTCTTC. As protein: CASSTRQGSYNEQFF.

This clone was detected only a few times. Here the CDR3 DNA reads TGCAGCGTTGAATCCGGGACAGGGGGCTACGAGCAGTACTTC. It encodes CSVESGTGGYEQYF. The rearrangement joins TRBV29-1 to TRBJ2-7, with 11 positions matching TRBD1. V lost 2 bases and J lost 3; bases outside the gene matches: 3. This CDR3 comprises 14 residues. Germline V gene lookup returns CDR1 SQVTM and CDR2 ANQGSEA.

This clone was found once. The CDR3 region is CASSLHTGELFF. DNA for the CDR3: TGTGCCAGCAGTCTACACACCGGGGAGCTGTTTTTT. The chain couples TRBV27 to TRBJ2-2; D is uncertain. Germline CDR1 and CDR2: MNHEY and SMNVEV (reference sequence). This CDR3 region has 12 residues. V lost 5 bases, J lost 3 bases, and 4 bases lay in between.

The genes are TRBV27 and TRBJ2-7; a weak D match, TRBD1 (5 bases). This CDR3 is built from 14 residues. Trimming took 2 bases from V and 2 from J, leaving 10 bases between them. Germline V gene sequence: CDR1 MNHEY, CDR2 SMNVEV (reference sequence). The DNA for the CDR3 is TGTGCCAGCAGTTTACTCGACAGAGCCTACGAGCAGTACTTC. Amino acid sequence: CASSLLDRAYEQYF.

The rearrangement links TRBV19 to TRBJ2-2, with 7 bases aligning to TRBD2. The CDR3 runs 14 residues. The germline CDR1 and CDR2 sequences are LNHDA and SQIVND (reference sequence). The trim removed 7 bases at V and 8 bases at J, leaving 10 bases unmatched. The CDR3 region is CASTPSPAGGELFF. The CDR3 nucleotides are TGTGCCAGTACCCCTAGCCCAGCGGGGGGGGAGCTGTTTTTT.

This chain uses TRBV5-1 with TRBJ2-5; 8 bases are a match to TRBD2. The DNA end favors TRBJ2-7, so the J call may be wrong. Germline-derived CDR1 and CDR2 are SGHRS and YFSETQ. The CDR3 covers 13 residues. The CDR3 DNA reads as TGCGCCAGCAAGCGGGAGCGGTCCTACGAGCAGTACTTC. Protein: CASKRERSYEQYF.

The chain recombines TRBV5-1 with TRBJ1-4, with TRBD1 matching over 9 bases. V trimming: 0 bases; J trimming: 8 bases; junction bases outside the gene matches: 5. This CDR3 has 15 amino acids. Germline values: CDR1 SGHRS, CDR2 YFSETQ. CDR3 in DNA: TGCGCCAGCAGCTTGGCTGGGACAGGGAACGAAAAACTGTTTTTT. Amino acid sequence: CASSLAGTGNEKLFF. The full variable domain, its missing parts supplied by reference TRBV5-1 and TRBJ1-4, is KAGVTQTPRYLIKTRGQQVTLSCSPISGHRSVSWYQQTPGQGLQFLFEYFSETQRNKGNFPGRFSGRQFSNSRSEMNVSTLELGDSALYLCASSLAGTGNEKLFFGSGTQLSVL.

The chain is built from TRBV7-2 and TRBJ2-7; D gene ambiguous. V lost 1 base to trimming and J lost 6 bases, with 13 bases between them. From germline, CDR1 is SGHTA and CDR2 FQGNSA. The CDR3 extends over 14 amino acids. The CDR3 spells CASSLGGEQSEQYF. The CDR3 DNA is TGTGCCAGCAGCTTAGGCGGAGAACAAAGCGAGCAGTACTTC.

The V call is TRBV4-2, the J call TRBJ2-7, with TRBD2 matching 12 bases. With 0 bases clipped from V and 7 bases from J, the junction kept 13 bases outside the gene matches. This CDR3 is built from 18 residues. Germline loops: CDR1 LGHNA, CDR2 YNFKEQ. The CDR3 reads CASSQDPNALAGGGEQYF. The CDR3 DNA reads TGTGCCAGCAGCCAAGATCCCAACGCACTAGCGGGAGGAGGGGAGCAGTACTTC.

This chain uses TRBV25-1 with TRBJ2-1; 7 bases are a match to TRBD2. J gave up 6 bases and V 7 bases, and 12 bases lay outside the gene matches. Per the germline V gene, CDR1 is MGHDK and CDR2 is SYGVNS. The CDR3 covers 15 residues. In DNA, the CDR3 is TGTGCCAGCAAACCCCTTGGGGGGGAAGGCAATGAGCAGTTCTTC. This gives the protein CASKPLGGEGNEQFF.

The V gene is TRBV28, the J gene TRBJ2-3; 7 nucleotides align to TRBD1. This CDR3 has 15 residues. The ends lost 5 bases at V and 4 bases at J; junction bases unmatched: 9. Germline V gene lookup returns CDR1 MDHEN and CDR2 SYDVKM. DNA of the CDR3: TGTGCCAGCAGTCCCCGACAGGGATTGTCAGATACGCAGTATTTT. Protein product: CASSPRQGLSDTQYF.